A single sample gave rise to the 21 T cell receptor beta chains below, sequenced in a study of spatial heterogeneity in lung cancer. Indicated time point: sample taken at primary tumor resection. A single record per CDR3 protein comes from TCRdb applying MiXCR to the 5' RACE reads. The sample lists a few thousand distinct CDR3 sequences, over 12% occurring once. Sample: normal lung tissue next to the tumor, taken at surgery. All receptors come from a male donor with early-stage non-small cell lung cancer.

This clonotype appeared a few times. Mismatch with germline at one junction end may stem from a read error. This rearrangement joins TRBV5-4 to TRBJ2-5; the D is unclear. Germline values: CDR1 SGHNT, CDR2 YYREEE (reference sequence). This CDR3 has 14 residues. The CDR3: CVSTSLAGQETQYF. The CDR3 DNA follows: TGTGTCAGCACCTCACTGGCTGGCCAAGAGACCCAGTACTTC.

The chain joins TRBV7-2 to TRBJ1-5; D possibly corresponds to TRBD1 (5 bases). V lost 1 base, J lost 5 bases, and 12 bases lay in between. The length of the CDR3 is 15 residues. Germline-derived CDR1 and CDR2 are SGHTA and FQGNSA. CDR3 bases: TGTGCCAGCAGCTTAGGCGGACAAGGGCATCAGCCCCAGCATTTT. It encodes CASSLGGQGHQPQHF.

By frequency in the sample, this clonotype is medium-sized. The chain uses TRBV5-1 and TRBJ2-7, with D perhaps TRBD1 (5 bases). Germline loops: CDR1 SGHRS, CDR2 YFSETQ. The CDR3 totals 14 residues. V gave up 4 bases and J gave up 4 bases, with 15 bases separating them. CDR3 sequence reads: CASSRPDNNYEQYF. Written as DNA, the CDR3 is TGCGCCAGCAGCCGACCGGACAATAATTACGAGCAGTACTTC.

This clonotype was detected a few times. The V gene is TRBV7-8, the J gene TRBJ1-4, with a tentative D call TRBD1 (5 bases). This CDR3 has 13 residues. The ends were cut back, 5 bases at V and 4 bases at J, with 8 bases in the middle. Germline V CDR1 and CDR2: SGHVS, FQNEAQ. The CDR3 nucleotides read TGTGCCAGCAGCCGGGGGAGTAATGAAAAACTGTTTTTT. It specifies CASSRGSNEKLFF.

In its sample, this clonotype is large. The J gene is TRBJ2-7, the V gene TRBV6-6; 10 bases are shared with TRBD2. CDR1 and CDR2 from the germline V gene are MNHNY and SVGAGI (reference sequence). CDR3 size: 17 residues. V was clipped by 0 bases and J by 6 bases; unmatched bases: 11. The CDR3 loop is CASSYSNLLAGVREQYF. CDR3 in DNA: TGTGCCAGCAGTTACTCGAATCTCCTAGCGGGAGTGCGCGAGCAGTACTTC.

This clonotype is termed medium-sized (0.01 to 0.1%). The J gene is TRBJ2-7, the V gene TRBV5-1; D is tentatively TRBD1 or TRBD2 (5 bases each). Germline lookup yields CDR1 SGHRS and CDR2 YFSETQ. Deletions cut 5 bases from V and 0 bases from J, with 12 bases between. This CDR3 has 14 residues. The CDR3 region is CASRLERGSYEQYF. The CDR3 nucleotides read TGCGCCAGCAGACTGGAGAGGGGCTCCTACGAGCAGTACTTC.

The genes are TRBV6-5 and TRBJ2-7, with 7 bases that match TRBD2. The trim removed 0 bases at V and 6 bases at J, leaving 14 bases unmatched. CDR3 length equals 17 residues. CDR1 and CDR2 (germline): MNHEY, SVGAGI. CDR3 in amino acids: CASSYSRLTSWSSEQYF. Written as DNA, the CDR3 is TGTGCCAGCAGTTACTCGAGGCTGACTAGCTGGTCTTCCGAGCAGTACTTC.

This clonotype is deemed medium-sized. The chain uses TRBV7-9 and TRBJ1-4; D not resolved. V shed 4 bases and J shed 7 bases, with 16 bases lying between them. The CDR3 is made up of 15 amino acids. The germline V gene has CDR1 SEHNR and CDR2 FQNEAQ (reference sequence). Here the CDR3 DNA reads TGTGCCAGCAGCTCCGGTGAGGGTGGAGGTGAAAAACTGTTTTTT. This sequence encodes CASSSGEGGGEKLFF.

This clonotype rates as medium-sized (0.01 to 0.1%). The chain recombines TRBV19 with TRBJ1-5; 7 nucleotides line up with TRBD1. Germline assignment: CDR1 LNHDA and CDR2 SQIVND (reference sequence). After removal of 5 bases from V and 1 base from J, the junction contained 11 bases not matched to a gene. CDR3 length equals 17 residues. CDR3 in DNA: TGTGCCAGTAGTGGGTCCTACAGGGGAACGAGCAATCAGCCCCAGCATTTT. Residues: CASSGSYRGTSNQPQHF.

By share of the sample, this clonotype is medium-sized. The chain is built from TRBV3-1 and TRBJ2-3, with no clear D. From germline, CDR1 is LGHDT and CDR2 YNNKEL (reference sequence). This CDR3 has 15 residues. V lost 1 base, J lost 2 bases, and 10 bases lay in between. DNA for the CDR3: TGTGCCAGCAGCCAAGGGACCGGGTACACAGATACGCAGTATTTT. Protein product: CASSQGTGYTDTQYF.

This clonotype ranks as medium-sized. The gene calls are TRBV20-1 and TRBJ1-1, with D uncertain. This CDR3 contains 13 residues. From germline, CDR1 is DFQATT and CDR2 SNEGSKA (reference sequence). CDR3 DNA sequence: TGCAACCCAGATGGAGGGATCGACACTGAAGCTTTCTTT. Translating gives CNPDGGIDTEAFF.

This clonotype qualifies as medium-sized. The V and J genes are TRBV20-1 and TRBJ2-1; 15 nucleotides agree with TRBD2. The CDR3 runs 18 residues. Germline V lookup: CDR1 DFQATT, CDR2 SNEGSKA (reference sequence). Losses at the gene ends were 0 bases for V and 7 bases for J; bases not matched to a gene: 10. For the CDR3, the DNA is TGCAGTGCTAGAGATCCTCGGACTAGCGGGAGGGGAGGGAATGAGCAGTTCTTC. Protein product: CSARDPRTSGRGGNEQFF.

This clonotype is termed medium-sized. J is TRBJ2-7 and V is TRBV5-1, with D unresolved. The CDR3 extends over 14 amino acids. Trimming removed 0 bases from V and 5 bases from J, with 12 bases in between. CDR1 is SGHRS and CDR2 is YFSETQ in the germline V gene. DNA for the CDR3: TGCGCCAGCAGCTTGGCCCGACGACCGGACGAGCAGTACTTC. This translates into CASSLARRPDEQYF.

This clonotype qualifies as medium-sized. The rearrangement joins TRBV20-1 to TRBJ2-1; D is tentatively TRBD1 or TRBD2 (5 bases each). V lost 1 base and J 0 bases, leaving 19 bases between the germline ends. Germline V gene lookup returns CDR1 DFQATT and CDR2 SNEGSKA (reference sequence). The CDR3 runs to 18 residues. The CDR3 protein is CSARVRVGERNSYNEQFF. In nucleotides, the CDR3 is TGCAGTGCTAGAGTCAGGGTAGGGGAGCGGAACTCCTACAATGAGCAGTTCTTC.

The chain joins TRBV5-6 to TRBJ2-7; D is ambiguous. V lost 4 bases and J 6 bases, leaving 8 bases between the germline ends. The CDR3 consists of 11 residues. CDR1 and CDR2 from the germline V gene are SGHDT and YYEEEE. CDR3 coding DNA: TGTGCCAGCAGCCTGTTGGTCGAGCAGTACTTC. Protein sequence: CASSLLVEQYF.

This sequence joins TRBV7-2 and TRBJ2-7, with 8 bases aligning to TRBD2. The CDR3 contains 14 residues. CDR1 and CDR2 from the germline V gene are SGHTA and FQGNSA. V lost 8 bases and J lost 3; bases outside the gene matches: 9. The CDR3 DNA follows: TGTGCCAGCTCTTATAGCGGGGTAAGCTACGAGCAGTACTTC. This sequence encodes CASSYSGVSYEQYF.

This clonotype was counted a few times. The genes are TRBV7-2 and TRBJ2-1, with a possible D match to TRBD2 (7 bases). The germline V gene encodes CDR1 SGHTA and CDR2 FQGNSA. This CDR3 has 15 amino acids. V shed 1 base and J shed 4 bases, with 11 bases lying between them. DNA of the CDR3: TGTGCCAGCAGCTTAGAAGGGGGGGCTTACAATGAGCAGTTCTTC. As protein: CASSLEGGAYNEQFF.

This clonotype appeared a few times. This rearrangement joins TRBV28 to TRBJ2-2; TRBD2 agrees at 9 bases. The trim removed 5 bases at V and 1 base at J, leaving 2 bases unmatched. CDR1 is MDHEN and CDR2 is SYDVKM in the germline V gene. The CDR3 extends over 15 amino acids. CDR3 bases: TGTGCCAGCAGTCGGACTAGCGAGAACACCGGGGAGCTGTTTTTT. Translating gives CASSRTSENTGELFF.

A few counts support this clonotype. The chain couples TRBV12-3 or TRBV12-4 to TRBJ1-2, with unresolved D. The CDR3 is 13 residues long. V was clipped by 5 bases and J by 4 bases, with 11 bases between them. CDR3 sequence: CASSLGRIYGYTF. The CDR3 bases are TGTGCCAGCAGTCTCGGGCGGATCTATGGCTACACCTTC.

A few counts support this clonotype. The V call is TRBV28, the J call TRBJ2-6; no definite D call. The CDR3 runs to 14 residues. Trimming left V 5 bases short and J 4 bases short, with 9 bases between. Germline V lookup: CDR1 MDHEN, CDR2 SYDVKM. CDR3 in amino acids: CASSPPGGANVLTF. CDR3 in DNA: TGTGCCAGCAGTCCGCCGGGCGGGGCCAACGTCCTGACTTTC. Looking up the rest from reference TRBV28 and TRBJ2-6 gives the full variable domain: DVKVTQSSRYLVKRTGEKVFLECVQDMDHENMFWYRQDPGLGLRLIYFSYDVKMKEKGDIPEGYSVSREKKERFSLILESASTNQTSMYLCASSPPGGANVLTFGAGSRLTVL.

This clonotype was counted between two and nine times. The chain has TRBV7-2 and TRBJ2-5, with D perhaps TRBD2 (5 bases). The germline V and J ends were trimmed by 3 bases and 4 bases, with 18 bases remaining between them. Germline CDR1 SGHTA, CDR2 FQGNSA. CDR3 length: 16 amino acids. The CDR3 DNA reads as TGTGCCAGCAGCTTTGGGCTAGCCCTTTCGACAGAGACCCAGTACTTC. This translates into CASSFGLALSTETQYF.